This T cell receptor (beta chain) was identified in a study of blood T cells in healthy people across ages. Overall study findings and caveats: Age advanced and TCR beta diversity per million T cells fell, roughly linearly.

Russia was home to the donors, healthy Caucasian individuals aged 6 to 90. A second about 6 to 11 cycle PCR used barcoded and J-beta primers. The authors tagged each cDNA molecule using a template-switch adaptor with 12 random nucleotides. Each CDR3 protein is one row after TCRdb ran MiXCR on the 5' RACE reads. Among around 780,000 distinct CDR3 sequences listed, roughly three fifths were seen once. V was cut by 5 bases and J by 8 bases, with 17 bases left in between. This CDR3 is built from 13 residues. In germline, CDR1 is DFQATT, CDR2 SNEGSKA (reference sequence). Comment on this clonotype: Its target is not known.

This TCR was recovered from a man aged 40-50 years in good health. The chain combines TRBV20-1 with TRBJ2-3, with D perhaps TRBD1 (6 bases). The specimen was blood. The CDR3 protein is CSARRDTTGTQYF. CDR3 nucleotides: TGCAGTGCTCGCCGGGACACAACGGGTACGCAGTATTTT.